Here is one TCR beta chain with its context. This clonotype turned up a few times. Its recognized antigen is unknown. No much larger clone exists at a distance of one base, and base qualities are not known. This entry is derived from a study of early T cells in non-severe SARS-CoV-2 infection listed by TCRdb under 2021. With respect to the entire study: TCR sequencing used bulk RNA from unsorted whole blood, so alpha and beta chains could not be paired.

V is clipped by 2 bases and J by 6 bases, and the sequence between their germline boundaries is 17 bases long. The germline V gene specifies SNHLY as CDR1 and FYNNEI as CDR2. Spanning cysteine to phenylalanine, the CDR3 consists of 16 amino acids. The sequence is cut down to CDR3 DNA, 48 bases in frame from base 1. This was a case-control study nested in a cohort of healthcare workers in London, UK, who had nasopharyngeal swab PCR tests and blood samples taken every week. Between 23 and 31 March 2020, the week of the UK lockdown, healthcare workers were enrolled and then followed up weekly for as long as 16 weeks. Preparation of the library involved 5' RACE. The instrument was a NextSeq 500. To correct for sequencing error and PCR bias, the TCR library protocol tagged individual cDNA molecules with unique molecular identifiers. Both TCR alpha and beta chains were sequenced, and tight co-correlation was observed between alpha and beta sequence abundances in each sample. The study's processing was this. Decombinator V4 was used to annotate the V gene, J gene and CDR3 of the TCR sequences. Expanded TCRs were defined as changing significantly between any two time points under a Poisson model with p below 0.0001. TCR abundances were normalised to the total number of TCRs sequenced per sample and expressed as counts per million. TRAV1-2 paired with TRAJ12, TRAJ20 or TRAJ33 defined MAIT TCRs, while TRAV10 paired with TRAJ18 defined iNKT TCRs. A search of VDJdb, accessed on 1 November 2021, was run for TCRs annotated to CMV, EBV and SARS-CoV-2, with TCRs annotated for multiple antigens excluded. TCRdb reran the public reads through fastp at Q25 and MiXCR, keeping productive beta chains. Every distinct CDR3 protein forms one entry, paired with its most common genes and DNA. These V and J calls originate from TCRdb's pipeline instead of the authors' own analysis. This sample holds tens of thousands of distinct CDR3 sequences; roughly 23% were observed only once. Just over 4.5% of the sample goes to the ten largest clones.

Results the study describes overall, beyond this receptor: VDJdb matching was skewed toward anti-spike CD8 responses, so virus-specific expansions were likely underestimated and private and CD4 specificities were missed.

Sequences were derived from whole blood, sampled at baseline. This TCR was recovered from an adult who was a healthcare worker with PCR-confirmed SARS-CoV-2 infection or an uninfected control (not recorded which). Recombination linked TRBV2 to TRBJ2-1; the D gene is tentatively TRBD1 or TRBD2, each matching 6 bases. The CDR3 loop reads CASSELFWGAGNEQFF. The DNA is as follows: TGTGCCAGCAGTGAACTGTTTTGGGGGGCCGGCAATGAGCAGTTCTTC.